The 20 T cell receptor beta chains presented below share a single source sample, sequenced in a study of cytomegalovirus exposure and HLA in healthy donors. The PCR made use of 60 Vbeta and 13 Jbeta primers. Clones were sequenced by immunoSEQ multiplex PCR, and TCRdb holds only the in-frame ones, with some missing. The sample includes about 130,000 clones, approximately 17% seen only once; the top ten take less than 3.5%. The sample consisted of PBMCs. The receptor set was obtained from a female donor in good health and CMV-seropositive.

This chain joins TRBV9 and TRBJ2-7, with D perhaps matching TRBD2 (6 bases). Germline V gives CDR1 SGDLS, CDR2 YYNGEE. This CDR3 has 16 residues. Trimming took 0 bases from V and 1 from J, leaving 14 bases between them. CDR3 coding DNA: TGTGCCAGCAGCGTAGGTGGTAGCGGTTATTCCTACGAGCAGTACTTC. It is translated as CASSVGGSGYSYEQYF.

The chain recombines TRBV19 with TRBJ2-1; TRBD2 aligns across 9 bases. V gave up 4 bases and J gave up 3 bases; unmatched junction bases: 4. Germline CDR1 reads LNHDA; CDR2 reads SQIVND (reference sequence). The CDR3 has 15 amino acids. The CDR3 nucleotides are TGTGCCAGTAGTACTAGCGGGGTTAGCTACAATGAGCAGTTCTTC. Protein sequence: CASSTSGVSYNEQFF.

This chain joins TRBV4-1 and TRBJ2-5; 7 nucleotides line up with TRBD2. The CDR3 contains 16 residues. The germline V gene encodes CDR1 MGHRA and CDR2 YSYEKL. J was trimmed by 5 bases and V by 0 bases; bases with no gene match: 9. As DNA, the CDR3 is TGCGCCAGCAGCCAAGATGGACTAGTCCGGTGGGAGACCCAGTACTTC. Its translation is CASSQDGLVRWETQYF.

This clone was recorded a few times. The CDR3 nucleotides are TGTGCCAGCACTCCCTGGGGCTCCGACACCGGGGAGCTGTTTTTT. It codes for CASTPWGSDTGELFF. The V gene is TRBV7-8, the J gene TRBJ2-2; D might be TRBD1 (5 bases). The germline CDR1 and CDR2 sequences are SGHVS and FQNEAQ. The germline V and J ends were trimmed by 7 bases and 3 bases, with 15 bases remaining between them. The CDR3 sequence is 15 residues long.

The chain combines TRBV5-1 with TRBJ2-1, with 11 bases that match TRBD2. Per the germline V gene, CDR1 is SGHRS and CDR2 is YFSETQ. Germline trimming cut 4 bases from V and 8 bases from J; bases unmatched to any gene: 17. The CDR3 extends over 18 amino acids. CDR3 amino acids: CASSPETLAGATLDEQFF. The CDR3 DNA reads TGCGCCAGCAGCCCAGAAACACTAGCGGGAGCTACGTTGGATGAGCAGTTCTTC.

The chain has TRBV11-2 and TRBJ1-5, with 7 bases lining up with TRBD1. CDR1 is SGHAT and CDR2 is FQNNGV in the germline V gene. V lost 4 bases and J lost 3; bases outside the gene matches: 6. This CDR3 comprises 15 residues. CDR3 in DNA: TGTGCCAGCAGCTCATCGGGACAGATCAATCAGCCCCAGCATTTT. Its protein product is CASSSSGQINQPQHF.

This chain uses TRBV6-5 with TRBJ2-5; 12 bases match TRBD2. CDR1 and CDR2 (germline): MNHEY, SVGAGI. Trimming took 6 bases from V and 5 from J; bases not matched to a gene: 4. The CDR3 is 14 residues long. CDR3: CASRRLAGVETQYF. The CDR3 region has the DNA TGTGCCAGCAGAAGACTAGCGGGAGTGGAGACCCAGTACTTC.

The sample holds a few counts of this clone. The rearrangement joins TRBV4-2 to TRBJ1-5; D is unresolved. V shed 1 base and J shed 2 bases, with 9 bases lying between them. This CDR3 region has 15 residues. The germline gives CDR1 LGHNA, CDR2 YNFKEQ. The CDR3 spells CASSQAVDGNQPQHF. CDR3 in DNA: TGTGCCAGCAGCCAAGCGGTAGATGGCAATCAGCCCCAGCATTTT.

This chain uses TRBV10-1 with TRBJ1-4; the D gene is possibly TRBD1 (5 bases). This CDR3 has 14 amino acids. Between the trimmed V and J ends, which lost 4 bases and 7 bases, there was a span of 13 bases. The germline V gene has CDR1 WNHNN and CDR2 SYGVQD (reference sequence). The CDR3 loop is CASSGMSGREKLFF. The DNA of the CDR3 is TGCGCCAGCAGTGGAATGTCAGGGCGTGAAAAACTGTTTTTT.

This clone was found a few times. CDR3: CASSLLGDKEKLFF. For the CDR3, the DNA is TGTGCCAGCAGTTTATTGGGGGACAAAGAAAAACTGTTTTTT. The chain recombines TRBV27 with TRBJ1-4; a possible D gene is TRBD1 (6 bases). The CDR3 spans 14 residues. V shed 1 base and J shed 8 bases, with 11 bases lying between them. Germline V CDR1 and CDR2: MNHEY, SMNVEV (reference sequence).

CDR3 residues: CASVAVGRESAYEQYF. DNA for the CDR3: TGTGCCAGCGTAGCGGTAGGGCGGGAGTCCGCCTACGAGCAGTACTTC. This chain connects TRBV28 to TRBJ2-7, with 7 bases that match TRBD2. The V and J ends lost 8 bases and 2 bases, in that order; junction bases with no gene match: 15. CDR1 and CDR2 (germline): MDHEN, SYDVKM. The CDR3 consists of 16 residues.

V and J are TRBV4-3 and TRBJ1-2, with TRBD1 matching 7 bases. With V trimmed by 4 bases and J by 2 bases, 4 bases remained unmatched. The CDR3 loop spans 14 amino acids. CDR1 and CDR2 from the germline V gene are LGHNA and YSLEER. This chain's CDR3 is CASSREQGNYGYTF. For the CDR3, the DNA is TGCGCCAGCAGCCGAGAACAGGGGAACTATGGCTACACCTTC.

This sequence joins TRBV25-1 and TRBJ1-1; D unclear. The CDR3 totals 15 residues. Germline values: CDR1 MGHDK, CDR2 SYGVNS. The V end was cut by 3 bases, the J end by 0 bases, with 11 bases between. The CDR3 DNA reads as TGTGCCAGCAGTGATTCCGGGGTATTGAACACTGAAGCTTTCTTT. This codes for CASSDSGVLNTEAFF. Looking up the rest from reference TRBV25-1 and TRBJ1-1 gives the full variable domain: EADIYQTPRYLVIGTGKKITLECSQTMGHDKMYWYQQDPGMELHLIHYSYGVNSTEKGDLSSESTVSRIRTEHFPLTLESARPSHTSQYLCASSDSGVLNTEAFFGQGTRLTVV.

This clone was detected once. The DNA of the CDR3 is TGTGCCAGCAGTACGGGACTAGCGGGGTTCACAGATACGCAGTATTTT. This codes for CASSTGLAGFTDTQYF. The chain couples TRBV28 to TRBJ2-3; 13 nucleotides line up with TRBD2. This CDR3 contains 16 residues. V lost 5 bases and J lost 2; bases outside the gene matches: 4. Germline V gene sequence: CDR1 MDHEN, CDR2 SYDVKM.

This clone was seen more than once but under ten times. The CDR3 bases are TGTGCCAGCAGCTTAGAGGCTAGCGGGAGCCTCTACGAGCAGTACTTC. It codes for CASSLEASGSLYEQYF. The chain recombines TRBV11-2 with TRBJ2-7, with TRBD2 matching over 10 bases. J lost 3 bases, V lost 0 bases, and 5 bases had no gene match. Per germline, CDR1 SGHAT and CDR2 FQNNGV. CDR3 length: 16 amino acids.

This clone was recorded a few times. V usage is TRBV15 and J usage is TRBJ2-7; 12 positions match TRBD2. The CDR3 is 16 residues long. Unmatched junction bases numbered 3, after V lost 2 bases and J lost 1 base. Germline V gene lookup returns CDR1 LNHNV and CDR2 YYDKDF (reference sequence). In DNA, the CDR3 is TGTGCCACCAGCAGAAGACTAGCGGGGGCGTCCTACGAGCAGTACTTC. Protein: CATSRRLAGASYEQYF.

This clone came up a few times. The rearrangement joins TRBV29-1 to TRBJ1-2; D might be TRBD1 (6 bases). The germline V and J ends were trimmed by 3 bases and 2 bases, with 16 bases remaining between them. This CDR3 comprises 15 residues. The germline V gene encodes CDR1 SQVTM and CDR2 ANQGSEA. CDR3 protein: CSVDPSLTGNYGYTF. The DNA for the CDR3 is TGCAGCGTTGACCCGTCCCTAACAGGGAACTATGGCTACACCTTC.

This sequence joins TRBV4-3 and TRBJ2-1; TRBD2 is a possible D gene (6 bases). CDR3 length equals 13 residues. Germline loops: CDR1 LGHNA, CDR2 YSLEER. Trimming shortened V by 1 base and J by 6 bases, and 7 bases separated the two germline ends. CDR3 coding DNA: TGCGCCAGCAGCCAAGCCGGGGGCAATGAGCAGTTCTTC. Protein: CASSQAGGNEQFF.

A few counts support this clone. V and J are TRBV29-1 and TRBJ2-2; TRBD2 matches 7 bases. Germline V gives CDR1 SQVTM, CDR2 ANQGSEA. The CDR3 runs 16 residues. With V trimmed by 3 bases and J by 5 bases, 12 bases remained unmatched. In DNA, the CDR3 is TGCAGCGTTGAGGACGGGGGGAGGGGAGAGACCGGGGAGCTGTTTTTT. It is translated as CSVEDGGRGETGELFF.

This clone has just a few counts. CDR3 bases: TGTGCCAGCAGTGAGTCCCAGACAGATACGCAGTATTTT. This translates into CASSESQTDTQYF. The chain combines TRBV25-1 with TRBJ2-3; D uncertain. The CDR3 is 13 residues long. Trimming removed 3 bases from V and 3 bases from J, with 7 bases in between. CDR1 MGHDK and CDR2 SYGVNS come from the germline V gene.